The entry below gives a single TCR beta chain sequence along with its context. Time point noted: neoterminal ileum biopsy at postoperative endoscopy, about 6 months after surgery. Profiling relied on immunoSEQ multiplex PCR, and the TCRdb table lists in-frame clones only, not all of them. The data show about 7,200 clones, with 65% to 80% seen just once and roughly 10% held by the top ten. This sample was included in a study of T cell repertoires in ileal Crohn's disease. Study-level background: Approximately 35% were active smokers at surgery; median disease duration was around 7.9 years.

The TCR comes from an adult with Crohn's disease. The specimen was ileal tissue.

CDR3 residues: CASSTRTGGNNQPQHF. The CDR3, as DNA: TGTGCCAGCAGTACTCGGACAGGGGGTAACAATCAGCCCCAGCATTTT. The genes are TRBV28 and TRBJ1-5; TRBD1 aligns across 10 bases. This CDR3 has 16 residues. The V segment lost 5 bases and the J segment 3 bases; nucleotides outside the gene matches: 7. Germline lookup yields CDR1 MDHEN and CDR2 SYDVKM.